The T cell receptor beta chain described here comes from a study of blood T cell repertoires in COVID-19. This CDR3 region has 16 residues. Germline V gene lookup returns CDR1 LNHDA and CDR2 SQIVND (reference sequence). The V gene end was trimmed by 4 bases and the J gene end by 2 bases; junction bases not matched to a gene: 9. This table comes from immunoSEQ multiplex PCR, and its TCRdb copy is limited to in-frame clones, with some not included. The data show tens of thousands of clones, roughly 81% seen once. This clone was seen more than once but under ten times. Material: peripheral blood. This sequence originates from an elderly man with COVID-19, enrolled during active disease. V is TRBV19 and J is TRBJ2-7, with 9 bases lining up with TRBD1. Written as DNA, the CDR3 is TGTGCCAGTAGTACGGGGACAGGGCTCGCGGCCTACGAGCAGTACTTC. Translated: CASSTGTGLAAYEQYF. Drawing the rest from reference TRBV19 and TRBJ2-7, the complete variable domain is DGGITQSPKYLFRKEGQNVTLSCEQNLNHDAMYWYRQDPGQGLRLIYYSQIVNDFQKGDIAEGYSVSREKKESFPLTVTSAQKNPTAFYLCASSTGTGLAAYEQYFGPGTRLTVT.